A single sample is the source of the 14 T cell receptor beta chains below, sequenced in a study of CD8 T cells in ankylosing spondylitis. No antigen has been identified for these receptors. Notes on the study in general: What seemed typical of ankylosing spondylitis blood was a TCR beta motif built from eight highly homologous variants.

TCRdb analysed the 5' RACE reads with MiXCR anew, one entry per CDR3 protein. The data hold more than 650,000 distinct CDR3 sequences, with around 11% observed a single time. Sequenced material: blood, either unsorted or a sorted T cell fraction (not recorded which). Receptors were obtained from a male donor with ankylosing spondylitis.

The gene calls are TRBV18 and TRBJ2-2; no clear D. The V end was cut by 2 bases, the J end by 6 bases, with 10 bases between. CDR1 KGHSH and CDR2 LQKENI come from the germline V gene. The CDR3 runs to 14 residues. The CDR3 loop reads CASSPNTTPGELFF. The CDR3 bases are TGTGCCAGCTCACCAAACACAACCCCCGGGGAGCTGTTTTTT.

The chain employs TRBV6-2 or TRBV6-3 and TRBJ2-2; D may correspond to TRBD1 or TRBD2 (6 bases each). V was pared by 6 bases and J by 10 bases, with 15 bases between. Per germline, CDR1 MNHEY and CDR2 SVGEGT. The CDR3 has 13 residues. The CDR3 here is CASRESGAEELFF. The CDR3 DNA reads as TGTGCCAGCAGAGAGTCGGGGGCGGAGGAGCTGTTTTTT.

Ten or more counts support this clonotype. The rearrangement links TRBV4-1 to TRBJ2-4; 8 nucleotides align to TRBD1. Germline values: CDR1 MGHRA, CDR2 YSYEKL. The CDR3 is made up of 15 amino acids. Trimming removed 6 bases from V and 6 bases from J; junction bases left unmatched: 10. CDR3 in amino acids: CASRRSDREGNIQYF. For the CDR3, the DNA is TGCGCCAGCAGAAGATCGGACAGGGAAGGAAACATTCAGTACTTC.

V is TRBV5-1 and J is TRBJ2-7, with D possibly being TRBD2 (6 bases). The CDR3 is made up of 15 amino acids. V was cut by 0 bases and J by 3 bases, with 13 bases left in between. Germline values: CDR1 SGHRS, CDR2 YFSETQ. This CDR3 reads CASSLVASAHYEQYF. CDR3 DNA sequence: TGCGCCAGCAGCTTGGTGGCTAGCGCCCACTACGAGCAGTACTTC.

This clonotype has only a few counts. This chain uses TRBV2 with TRBJ1-2, with TRBD1 identical over 8 bases. Trimming removed 7 bases from V and 1 base from J; junction bases left unmatched: 5. Germline loops: CDR1 SNHLY, CDR2 FYNNEI. The length of the CDR3 is 14 residues. The CDR3: CASTRDRINYGYTF. The CDR3 DNA follows: TGTGCCAGCACCCGGGACAGGATTAACTATGGCTACACCTTC. Full variable domain (missing parts from reference TRBV2 and TRBJ1-2): EPEVTQTPSHQVTQMGQEVILRCVPISNHLYFYWYRQILGQKVEFLVSFYNNEISEKSEIFDDQFSVERPDGSNFTLKIRSTKLEDSAMYFCASTRDRINYGYTFGSGTRLTVV.

This chain joins TRBV4-3 and TRBJ2-6, with 7 nucleotides matching TRBD2. The CDR3 is made up of 18 amino acids. Germline-derived CDR1 and CDR2 are LGHNA and YSLEER. V trimming: 3 bases; J trimming: 0 bases; junction bases outside the gene matches: 8. The CDR3, as DNA: TGCGCCAGCAGCCAGTCATTCGGCGGGAGCTCTGGGGCCAACGTCCTGACTTTC. This translates into CASSQSFGGSSGANVLTF.

V is TRBV4-1 and J is TRBJ2-3, with D possibly matching TRBD1 (5 bases). V was trimmed by 1 base and J by 6 bases, leaving 5 bases between them. The germline CDR1 and CDR2 sequences are MGHRA and YSYEKL. The CDR3 runs 12 residues. The DNA for the CDR3 is TGCGCCAGCAGCCAAGCAGGGGATACGCAGTATTTT. As protein: CASSQAGDTQYF.

This clonotype was seen more than once but under ten times. The chain employs TRBV4-1 and TRBJ2-3; TRBD2 matches 7 bases. CDR3 length: 15 residues. CDR1 and CDR2 from the germline V gene are MGHRA and YSYEKL. The J segment lost 6 bases and the V segment lost 3 bases, leaving 9 bases of the junction unmatched. The CDR3 protein is CASSQTSRNADTQYF. The CDR3 nucleotides read TGCGCCAGCAGCCAGACTAGCCGGAATGCGGATACGCAGTATTTT.

This clonotype was seen more than once but under ten times. The chain has TRBV24-1 and TRBJ2-2, with TRBD1 matching 10 bases. With 3 bases clipped from V and 5 bases from J, the junction kept 5 bases outside the gene matches. In germline, CDR1 is KGHDR, CDR2 SFDVKD. The CDR3 is made up of 16 amino acids. This chain's CDR3 is CATSDIGQGDTGELFF. CDR3 bases: TGTGCCACCAGTGATATCGGACAGGGGGATACCGGGGAGCTGTTTTTT.

The chain employs TRBV9 and TRBJ1-2; 10 bases match TRBD1. The CDR3 spans 14 residues. V lost 1 base, J lost 7 bases, and 4 bases stayed unmatched. Germline CDR1 is SGDLS and CDR2 is YYNGEE. CDR3 loop: CASSVMGTGAGYTF. CDR3 sequence (DNA): TGTGCCAGCAGCGTAATGGGGACAGGGGCTGGCTACACCTTC.

This clonotype was counted ten times or more. V gene TRBV20-1 combines with J gene TRBJ1-2; TRBD1 matches 7 bases. Germline loops: CDR1 DFQATT, CDR2 SNEGSKA (reference sequence). This CDR3 spans 13 amino acids. V was clipped by 6 bases and J by 2 bases; unmatched bases: 6. The CDR3 sequence: CSARQGLNYGYTF. Written as DNA, the CDR3 is TGCAGTGCCAGACAGGGACTAAACTATGGCTACACCTTC.

This clonotype was picked up a small number of times. The J gene is TRBJ2-7, the V gene TRBV24-1, with D perhaps TRBD1 (5 bases). Germline CDR1 and CDR2: KGHDR and SFDVKD. CDR3 length: 15 amino acids. Trimming took 5 bases from V and 6 from J, leaving 19 bases between them. The chain's CDR3 is CATSANAGDGAEQYF. For the CDR3, the DNA is TGTGCCACCAGTGCTAATGCTGGCGATGGGGCCGAGCAGTACTTC.

This clonotype was found a few times. The chain combines TRBV6-1 with TRBJ1-2; perhaps TRBD1 as D (6 bases). CDR3 size: 14 residues. Trimming removed 10 bases at V and 7 bases at J, with 22 bases between. In germline, CDR1 is MNHNS, CDR2 SASEGT. CDR3 DNA sequence: TGTGCCACTATAACCGGCCAGGGGCTGCGTGGCTACACCTTC. It yields the protein CATITGQGLRGYTF.

The table lists this clonotype with many counts. The CDR3 sequence: CSVRSSSYNEQFF. Here the CDR3 DNA reads TGCAGCGTCAGAAGCAGCTCCTACAATGAGCAGTTCTTC. The chain uses TRBV29-1 and TRBJ2-1; no clear D gene. The germline V and J ends were trimmed by 6 bases and 0 bases, with 9 bases remaining between them. Germline values: CDR1 SQVTM, CDR2 ANQGSEA. This CDR3 spans 13 amino acids.